This entry concerns a single T cell receptor beta chain. Enrollees, about 18 to 89 years old, lived in approximately 25 US areas. Produced via immunoSEQ multiplex PCR; TCRdb's table is partial and in-frame only. The sample consists of 300,000 to 400,000 clones, approximately 83% of them appearing once. This sample was taken from a study of blood T cell repertoires in COVID-19. Study-level background: PBMCs, B-cell-depleted T cells, or T cells were the source of the cDNA or gDNA that made up the material.

With 5 bases clipped from V and 1 base from J, the junction kept 9 bases outside the gene matches. Germline CDR1 and CDR2: SGHTA and FQGNSA. The CDR3 consists of 16 residues. The chain carries TRBV7-2 and TRBJ2-7; 9 bases map to TRBD1. This clonotype was sampled from a woman between 40 and 55 years old with acute COVID-19. Sequences were obtained from PBMCs or T cells enriched from blood (not recorded which). The CDR3 DNA reads as TGTGCCAGCAGCATTACACCGGGACAGGGTTCCTACGAGCAGTACTTC. Translated, it gives CASSITPGQGSYEQYF.